This is a list of T cell receptor beta chains from one sample in a study of blood T cell repertoires in COVID-19. TCRdb's copy holds only in-frame clones and misses some; the assay was immunoSEQ multiplex PCR. This table has around 450,000 clones, roughly 89% appearing once. What was sequenced was peripheral blood. These receptors all stem from a woman in her twenties or thirties with acute or convalescent COVID-19. Both conserved end residues are part of each CDR3. D genes are given only for firm matches. Clone size, where shown, is once, few, many, or a class for clones that have expanded.

j_call | d_call | clone_size | v_call | cdr3_nt | cdr3_aa
TRBJ1-5 | . | . | TRBV24-1 | TGTGCCACCACCCCAGGGGTCGGTCAGCCCCAGCATTTT | CATTPGVGQPQHF
TRBJ2-2 | TRBD1 | few | TRBV6-5 | TGTGCCAGCAGTTATCGACAGGGGAACACCGGGGAGCTGTTTTTT | CASSYRQGNTGELFF
TRBJ2-3 | TRBD1 | . | TRBV19 | TGTGCCAGTAGTACCCCCCCCGGGACAGACCCCGGGGATACGCAGTATTTT | CASSTPPGTDPGDTQYF
TRBJ2-3 | . | . | TRBV12-3/TRBV12-4 | TGTGCCAGCGGCCCCCTTTTAGATACGCAGTATTTT | CASGPLLDTQYF
TRBJ2-7 | TRBD1 | . | TRBV24-1 | TGTGCCACCAGGGGACAGGGGCAGTCCTACGAGCAGTACTTC | CATRGQGQSYEQYF
TRBJ2-3 | TRBD2 | . | TRBV4-2 | TGTGCCAGCAGCCAAGACCGGGGGGGTGGCACAGATACGCAGTATTTT | CASSQDRGGGTDTQYF
TRBJ2-7 | TRBD1 | . | TRBV27 | TGTGCCAGCAGCCGATCACAGGGGTACGAGCAGTACTTC | CASSRSQGYEQYF
TRBJ2-2 | . | . | TRBV28 | TGTGCCAGCAGTTCCGTACAGGGTCCCGGGGAGCTGTTTTTT | CASSSVQGPGELFF
TRBJ1-5 | . | . | TRBV7-9 | TGTGCCAGCAGCCCGGCAGGGCTAAGGCAGCCCCAGCATTTT | CASSPAGLRQPQHF
TRBJ2-7 | . | . | TRBV2 | TGTGCCAGCAGTGTTTCGCAGTCACACGAGCAGTACTTC | CASSVSQSHEQYF
TRBJ1-5 | . | once | TRBV19 | TGTGCCAGTAGTACCCTTGAAGCGCTCAATCAGCCCCAGCATTTT | CASSTLEALNQPQHF
TRBJ2-7 | TRBD1 | . | TRBV6-5 | TGTGCCAGCAGTTACCAGACAGGGGGCTACTACGAGCAGTACTTC | CASSYQTGGYYEQYF
TRBJ2-3 | . | . | TRBV30 | TGTGCCTGGAGTGGGCTCACAGATACGCAGTATTTT | CAWSGLTDTQYF
TRBJ2-7 | TRBD1 | . | TRBV19 | TGTGCCAGTACCAATCCTGGGACAGGGGGTGAATACGAGCAGTACTTC | CASTNPGTGGEYEQYF
TRBJ1-6 | TRBD1 | . | TRBV7-9 | TGTGCCAGCAGCTTAGGGGACAGGGAAAATTCACCCCTCCACTTT | CASSLGDRENSPLHF
TRBJ2-3 | TRBD2 | . | TRBV15 | TGTGCCACCAGCAGTCAGCGGGGCCGGGGAGATACGCAGTATTTT | CATSSQRGRGDTQYF
TRBJ2-5 | . | . | TRBV30 | TGTGCCTGGAGTGAAGGGGTCCAGACCCAGTACTTC | CAWSEGVQTQYF
TRBJ1-4 | TRBD1 | . | TRBV7-8 | TGTGCCAGCAGCTCCCCGGACAGGGGGCAGGGTAATGAAAAACTGTTTTTT | CASSSPDRGQGNEKLFF
TRBJ1-3 | TRBD1 | . | TRBV7-7 | TGTGCCAGCAGCGTGAGACAGGGGGCCTCTGGAAACACCATATATTTT | CASSVRQGASGNTIYF
TRBJ1-2 | . | . | TRBV5-4 | TGTGCCAGCAGCTTGGAGGCCAGGGCTGGCCATGGCTACACCTTC | CASSLEARAGHGYTF
TRBJ2-3 | TRBD1 | . | TRBV7-3 | TGTGCCAGCAGCTCAGGACAGGGTTTGTGGACAGATACGCAGTATTTT | CASSSGQGLWTDTQYF
TRBJ2-3 | . | . | TRBV6-1 | TGTGCCAGCAGTGAAGGGTACGTCAGACTCACAGATACGCAGTATTTT | CASSEGYVRLTDTQYF
TRBJ2-7 | TRBD2 | . | TRBV28 | TGTGCCTCGGGGGAGGGCACCTACGAGCAGTACTTC | CASGEGTYEQYF
TRBJ2-3 | . | . | TRBV3-1/TRBV3-2 | TGTGCCAGCAGCCAAGCGGGGGTTGGGGGTACGCAGTATTTT | CASSQAGVGGTQYF
TRBJ2-5 | . | . | TRBV28 | TGTGCCAGCAGTCACCCGGGAACACAAGAGACCCAGTACTTC | CASSHPGTQETQYF
TRBJ2-2 | TRBD1 | . | TRBV27 | TGTGCCACCAGGGGGGACAGGGGGTTCACCGGGGAGCTGTTTTTT | CATRGDRGFTGELFF
TRBJ1-1 | . | once | TRBV9 | TGTGCCAGCAGCATCACGGGGGAAAACACTGAAGCTTTCTTT | CASSITGENTEAFF
TRBJ2-7 | TRBD1 | . | TRBV3-1/TRBV3-2 | TGTGCCAGCAGCGATCGGGACAGGCCCTACGAGCAGTACTTC | CASSDRDRPYEQYF
TRBJ1-5 | . | few | TRBV5-8 | TGTGCCAGCAGCTTCGTGAATCAGCCCCAGCATTTT | CASSFVNQPQHF
TRBJ2-2 | TRBD1 | . | TRBV11-2 | TGTGCCAGCAGCTTACTGGTTCAGGGGGTAGCCGGGGAGCTGTTTTTT | CASSLLVQGVAGELFF
TRBJ2-1 | TRBD2 | . | TRBV5-4 | TGTGCCAGCAGCCAAAAGACTAGCGGGGGGGCCAACAATGAGCAGTTCTTC | CASSQKTSGGANNEQFF
TRBJ2-5 | TRBD1 | . | TRBV19 | TGTGCCAGTAGTATGCGTGGGACAGAAGAGACCCAGTACTTC | CASSMRGTEETQYF
TRBJ2-1 | TRBD2 | . | TRBV4-1 | TGCGCCAGCAGCCCGGCGGTAGCGGGGGCTGCGGGGGAGCAGTTCTTC | CASSPAVAGAAGEQFF
TRBJ2-5 | . | . | TRBV10-2 | TGCGCCAGCAGGTGGAAGATGTGGGCAGAGACCCAGTACTTC | CASRWKMWAETQYF
TRBJ1-2 | TRBD1 | . | TRBV19 | TGTGCCAGTAGTACCAGCCCAGGGGGCCGTTCCTATGGCTACACCTTC | CASSTSPGGRSYGYTF
TRBJ2-7 | TRBD1 | . | TRBV7-9 | TGTGCCAGCAGCTTACCAAAGGACAGGGGAATTGCCTACGAGCAGTACTTC | CASSLPKDRGIAYEQYF
TRBJ1-1 | . | once | TRBV7-9 | TGTGCCAGCAGATCACAGGAAACATTGAACACTGAAGCTTTCTTT | CASRSQETLNTEAFF